The TCR beta chain described here comes from a study of T cells in women clearing cervical HPV infection. Study in general: For cases, blood was sampled a median around 150 days after lesion detection, interquartile range 90 to 200 days.

Only in-frame clones appear in the TCRdb table, and some are missing; sequencing was by immunoSEQ multiplex PCR. The table lists some 40,000 clones. Study-wide points: It is unknown whether associations predate infection; no effector/memory or HPV-specific sorting. CIN3+ cases had significantly higher TCR repertoire richness than controls, but evenness did not differ. TRBV6-7 abundance was lower in cases than controls (approximately 0.11% versus 0.16%).

The CDR3 extends over 16 amino acids. V dropped 1 base and J dropped 7; count of bases not matched to a gene: 4. CDR1 is MNHEY and CDR2 is SVGEGT in the germline V gene. A remark on this clone: The antigen is undetermined. The read stops 3 residues short of the end of the CDR3; the missing end is completed from the germline J gene.

Input material: blood buffy coat. This TCR was sampled from a woman between 18 and 70 years old with a cervical HPV16 infection that either progressed to CIN3+ or cleared (not recorded which). The chain joins TRBV6-2 or TRBV6-3 to TRBJ2-2; 12 nucleotides line up with TRBD1. CDR3 DNA, as far as it was read: TGTGCCAGCAGTTACTTAGGGACAGGGGGCATCGGGGAG. This translates into CASSYLGTGGIGE. The full CDR3 reads CASSYLGTGGIGELFF.